This record concerns one TCR beta chain sequence. Its antigen is undetermined. There are 13 residues in the CDR3. V lost 5 bases to trimming and J lost 6 bases, with 13 bases between them. CDR1 is SGHTA, CDR2 FQGTGA, per germline. The data stem from a study of cytomegalovirus exposure and HLA in healthy donors. Overall study results and limits: Presence/absence analyses assumed roughly uniform sequencing depth across donors.

It was with 60 Vbeta and 13 Jbeta primers that the PCR ran. TCRdb's copy holds only in-frame clones and misses some; the assay was immunoSEQ multiplex PCR. The sample shows under 130,000 clones, 65% to 85% of them seen only once. The chain joins TRBV7-3 to TRBJ1-1; D perhaps matches TRBD1 (6 bases). This clonotype originated in a male donor in good health and CMV-seronegative. Input material: PBMCs. The CDR3 protein is CASSPRDISEAFF. In DNA form, the CDR3 reads TGTGCCAGCAGCCCCCGGGACATTTCTGAAGCTTTCTTT.